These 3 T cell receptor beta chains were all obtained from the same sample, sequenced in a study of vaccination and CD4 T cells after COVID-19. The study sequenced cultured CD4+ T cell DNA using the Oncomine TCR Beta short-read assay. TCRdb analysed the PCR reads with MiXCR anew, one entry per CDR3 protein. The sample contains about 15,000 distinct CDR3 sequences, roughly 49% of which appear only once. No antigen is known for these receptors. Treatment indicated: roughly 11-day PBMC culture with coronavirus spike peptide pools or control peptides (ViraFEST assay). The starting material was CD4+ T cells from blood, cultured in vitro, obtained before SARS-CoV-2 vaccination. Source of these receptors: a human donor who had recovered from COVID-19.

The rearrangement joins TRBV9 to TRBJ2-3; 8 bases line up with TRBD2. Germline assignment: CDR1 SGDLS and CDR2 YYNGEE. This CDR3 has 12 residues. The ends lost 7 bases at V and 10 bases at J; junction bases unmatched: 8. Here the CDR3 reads CASQSGSSAQYF. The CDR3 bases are TGTGCCAGCCAGAGCGGGAGTAGTGCGCAGTATTTT.

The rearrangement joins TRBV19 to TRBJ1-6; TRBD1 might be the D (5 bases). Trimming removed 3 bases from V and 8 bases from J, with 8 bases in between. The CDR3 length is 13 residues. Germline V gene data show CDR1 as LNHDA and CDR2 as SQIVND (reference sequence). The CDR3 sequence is CASSIGDYSPLHF. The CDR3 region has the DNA TGTGCCAGTAGTATCGGGGACTATTCACCCCTCCACTTT.

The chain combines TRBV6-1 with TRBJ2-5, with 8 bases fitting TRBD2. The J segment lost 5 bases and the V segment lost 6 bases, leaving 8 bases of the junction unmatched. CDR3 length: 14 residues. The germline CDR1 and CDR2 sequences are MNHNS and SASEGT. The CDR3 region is CASRTGGARETQYF. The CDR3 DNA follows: TGTGCCAGCAGAACCGGGGGGGCCCGGGAGACCCAGTACTTC.